This T cell receptor (beta chain) derives from a study of blood T cell repertoires in COVID-19. Germline V gene data show CDR1 as KGHDR and CDR2 as SFDVKD. Trimming took 3 bases from V and 5 from J; bases not matched to a gene: 6. CDR3 length equals 15 residues. Participant-reported clinical history was the basis for cohort assignment. Sequencing used immunoSEQ multiplex PCR; TCRdb keeps in-frame clones, though not all of them. Among over 110,000 clones listed, about four fifths were seen once. The chain links TRBV24-1 to TRBJ1-5; 7 nucleotides line up with TRBD1. The TCR comes from a man between 35 and 55 years old with acute COVID-19. Sequenced sample: PBMCs or T cells enriched from blood (not recorded which). CDR3 sequence (DNA): TGTGCCACCAGTGATGCCGACAGGGCGGATCAGCCCCAGCATTTT. This codes for CATSDADRADQPQHF.